This TCR beta chain was retrieved from a study of shared clonotypes between healthy human individuals (dated by TCRdb to between 2020 and 2021). Background on the whole study: The cohort comprised a couple of women and a few men aged 18 to 49 years. To increase sequencing depth and limit assay-specific biases, TCR repertoire library preparation and sequencing were carried out by different laboratories using diverse techniques. Per donor, three plates each were used for CD4 naive and CD4 memory, two for CD8 naive, and one for CD8 memory. Between about 0.85 and 9.5 billion PBMCs per donor were obtained by leukapheresis. The study deeply sequenced blood TCR repertoires of five healthy adults to estimate repertoire size and the extent of clonotype sharing between individuals.

For the CD8 naive samples, CD45RO-negative cells were positively selected for CCR7, yielding a CD45RA+CCR7+ population from which TemRA cells were excluded. The donors were healthy, HIV-negative adults who had no recently reported acute infections or vaccinations. Only Caucasian adults living in Nashville, Tennessee, USA were represented among the donors. Blood was obtained by leukapheresis, after which PBMCs were separated by Ficoll-Histopaque density gradient centrifugation and cryopreserved in liquid nitrogen vapor phase. Purity and quantity of every magnetically sorted T cell population were checked by analytical flow cytometry. Each sorted fraction had its genomic DNA isolated and then quantified by UV absorbance on a Nanodrop 2000c. Reading from cysteine to phenylalanine, the CDR3 counts 13 amino acids. Of all the DNA, just the CDR3 is kept, 39 bases in frame from base 1. V sheds 2 bases and J sheds 3 bases, leaving 9 bases between their ends. From a lookup of the germline V gene, CDR1 and CDR2 are SGHDT and YYEEEE.

The investigation overall reported the following: Across several donors, approximately 4.6% of naive CD4, approximately 3.6% of naive CD8, 2.3% of memory CD4, and approximately 0.42% of memory CD8 clonotypes were shared. Incomplete sequencing was indicated by rarefaction of sorted-subset datasets, despite the large sequencing depth. The small number of donors limited the genetic and exposure-history diversity represented. Sampling was restricted to blood, and TCR repertoires in tissues likely differ from the TCR repertoires found in blood. Compared with non-shared clonotypes, clonotypes shared by all four sorted-subset donors had higher generation probabilities. Pairwise subsampling indicated that sequencing depth was expected to affect the degree of clonotype sharing among donors. Naive subsets generally had larger estimated clonotype richness than memory subsets.

A word on this clone: The target of this receptor is not known. Base qualities are not at hand, and no much larger clone is one base apart. Other DNA variants within this sample encode the same CDR3.

TCR CDR3 regions were amplified from genomic DNA by multiplex PCR using the deep immunoSEQ assay. For each cell subset, the extracted genomic DNA was distributed evenly across all wells of several immunoSEQ 96-well plates, and each plate served as one replicate. For sorted subsets, each replicate PCR was loaded with approximately 0.2 ug genomic DNA, equivalent to about 30,000 T cell genomes. Purified libraries were quantified with a Qubit 3.0 fluorometer, sized on a Bioanalyzer 2100, and re-quantified with the KAPA Library Quantification kit. Every immunoSEQ 96-well plate was sequenced on a dedicated single-read 150-cycle Illumina NextSeq 550 flow cell. The paper's data handling went like this. Because the immunoSEQ output held only junctional sequences and lacked quality scores, the filtering could not match the filtering applied to full-length reads. Sequences were annotated with PyIR, a Python wrapper for IgBLAST v1.9, and V/J genes and CDR3 were assigned using IMGT germline references. Reads were removed for weak V/J assignments (E-value above 1e-6), missing CDR3, stop codons, out-of-frame junctions, or ambiguous translated residues. V3J clonotypes were defined by identical inferred V gene, J gene, and CDR3 amino acid sequence. The percentage overlap between two repertoires was calculated by dividing the number of shared unique clonotypes by the size of the smaller repertoire. Repertoire richness was assessed with RTK rarefaction, the Chao1 estimator, and Recon v2.1 estimates of unobserved clonotypes. Generation probabilities were computed with OLGA for all TCRbeta clonotypes obtained by the gDNA method from a handful of donors. TCRdb's version of the immuneACCESS table is confined to in-frame rearrangements and falls short of the full clone set. An unresolved V gene accounts for under half of the shortfall where checked; the remainder is of unknown origin. Clone size and the V and J calls come from that table; the DNA yielded D and trimming. The sample table contains some 2.1 million clones; only one count was recorded for just under 95% of them. In total, the top ten clones hold about 1.1% of the sample.

The chain links TRBV5-6 with TRBJ2-7, with TRBD1 perhaps the D gene, on 5 matching bases. The sequence derives from a man between 18 and 35 years old in good health. Sequencing was carried out using naive CD8+ T cells sorted from blood. The cell subset or site label here, explained by the study, means: CD45RA+CCR7+. The CDR3 corresponds to CASSLGAGYEQYF. The base sequence is TGTGCCAGCAGCTTAGGGGCAGGCTACGAGCAGTACTTC.